The TCR beta chain under discussion was sequenced for a study of T-cell memory formation after mild COVID-19. Looking at the study overall: There were largely donor-specific TCR clusters.

The CDR3 consists of 19 residues. The germline gives CDR1 KGHSH, CDR2 LQKENI. V lost 3 bases and J lost 1, with 22 bases in between. This clonotype was seen only a few times. The authors produced TCR alpha and TCR beta cDNA libraries with sample barcodes and UMIs by 5'RACE using constant-segment primers. TCRdb ran MiXCR on the 5' RACE reads and lists one entry per CDR3 protein. The repertoire holds about 610,000 distinct CDR3 sequences, with around 16% as singletons. This sequence was found in an adult woman who had mild COVID-19 (a few samples of this study predate the infection). Cell type and time point are not known. Sequences were obtained from PBMCs or a T cell subset sorted from them (not recorded which). The chain carries TRBV18 and TRBJ2-1; perhaps TRBD2 as D (6 bases). Here the CDR3 DNA reads TGTGCCAGCTCACCTATTCGGCGCGGGACCTTCGGATCCTACAATGAGCAGTTCTTC. Translating it yields CASSPIRRGTFGSYNEQFF.